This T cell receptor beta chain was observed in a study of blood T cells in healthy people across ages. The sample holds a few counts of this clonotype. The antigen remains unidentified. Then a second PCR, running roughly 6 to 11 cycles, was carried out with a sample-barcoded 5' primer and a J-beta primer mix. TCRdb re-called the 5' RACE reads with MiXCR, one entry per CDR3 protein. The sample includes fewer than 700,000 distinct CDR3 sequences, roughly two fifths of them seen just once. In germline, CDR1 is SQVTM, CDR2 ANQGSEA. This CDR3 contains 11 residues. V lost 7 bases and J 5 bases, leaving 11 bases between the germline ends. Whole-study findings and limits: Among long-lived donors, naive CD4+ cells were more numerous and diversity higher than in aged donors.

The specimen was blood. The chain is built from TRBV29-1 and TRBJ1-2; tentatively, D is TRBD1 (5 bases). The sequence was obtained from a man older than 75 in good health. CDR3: CSGDSEYGYTF. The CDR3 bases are TGCAGCGGCGACAGCGAATATGGCTACACCTTC.